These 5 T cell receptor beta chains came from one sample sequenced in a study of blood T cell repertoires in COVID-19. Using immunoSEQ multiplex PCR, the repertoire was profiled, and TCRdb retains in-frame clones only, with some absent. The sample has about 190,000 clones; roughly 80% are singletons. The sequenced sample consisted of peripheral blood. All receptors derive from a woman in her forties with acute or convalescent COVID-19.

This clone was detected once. As DNA, the CDR3 is TGTGCCAGCTCTACTAGGACCTACAATGAGCAGTTCTTC. It encodes CASSTRTYNEQFF. The rearrangement joins TRBV2 to TRBJ2-1, with a possible D match to TRBD2 (5 bases). This CDR3 contains 13 residues. V was shortened by 8 bases and J by 2 bases, with 10 bases between the two germline ends. Germline V gene data show CDR1 as SNHLY and CDR2 as FYNNEI.

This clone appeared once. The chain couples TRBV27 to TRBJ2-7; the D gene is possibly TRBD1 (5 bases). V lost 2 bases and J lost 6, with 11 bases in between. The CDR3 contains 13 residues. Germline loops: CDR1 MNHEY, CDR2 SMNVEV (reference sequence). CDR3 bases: TGTGCCAGCAGTTTAGGATGGGGCAGCGAGCAGTACTTC. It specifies CASSLGWGSEQYF.

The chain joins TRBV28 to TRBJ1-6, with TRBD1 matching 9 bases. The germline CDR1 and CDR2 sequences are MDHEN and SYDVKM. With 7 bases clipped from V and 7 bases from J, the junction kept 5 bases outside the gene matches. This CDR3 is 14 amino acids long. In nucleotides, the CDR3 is TGTGCCAGCAAATCCGGGACAGGGAATTCACCCCTCCACTTT. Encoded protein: CASKSGTGNSPLHF.

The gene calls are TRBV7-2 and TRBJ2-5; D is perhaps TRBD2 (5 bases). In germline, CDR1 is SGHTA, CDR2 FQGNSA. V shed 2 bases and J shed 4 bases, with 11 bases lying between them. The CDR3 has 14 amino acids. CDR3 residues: CASSLSRGSETQYF. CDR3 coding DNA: TGTGCCAGCAGCTTATCTCGGGGATCAGAGACCCAGTACTTC.

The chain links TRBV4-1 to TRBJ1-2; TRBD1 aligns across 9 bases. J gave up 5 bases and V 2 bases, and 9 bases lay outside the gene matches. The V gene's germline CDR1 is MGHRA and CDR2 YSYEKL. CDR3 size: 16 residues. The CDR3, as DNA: TGCGCCAGCAGCCAACCCAGACAGGGGGTTTTATATGGCTACACCTTC. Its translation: CASSQPRQGVLYGYTF.